Listed below are T cell receptor beta chains from one sample, sequenced in a study of T cells in Graves' hyperthyroidism and ophthalmopathy. TCRdb called the multiplex PCR reads again in MiXCR, with one record for every CDR3 protein. The table has 250,000 to 300,000 distinct CDR3 sequences, about 19% seen once. The sample comprised blood. Receptors were obtained from a man aged 45-65 years with Graves' ophthalmopathy. The CDR3 runs from the conserved cysteine through the conserved F or W. D genes are given only for firm matches. Clone sizes are given selectively: once, few, many, or a class where the clone is expanded.

>TRBV28|TRBJ2-7|NA|many
TGTGCCAGCAGTCCTTCGACCATCACCTACGAGCAGTACTTC
CASSPSTITYEQYF
>TRBV7-9|TRBJ2-5|TRBD2|few
TGTGCCAGCAGCCAATGGGGGGGAGAGACCCAGTACTTC
CASSQWGGETQYF
>TRBV5-1|TRBJ2-7|TRBD2|many
TGCGCCAGCAGCTTACGGGGGGAAGTCTACGAGCAGTACTTC
CASSLRGEVYEQYF
>TRBV7-2|TRBJ2-1|TRBD2|many
TGTGCCAGCAGCTTATCCTCAAAGCGGGAGTATGGCGATGAGCAGTTCTTC
CASSLSSKREYGDEQFF
>TRBV15|TRBJ1-6|TRBD1|NA
TGTGCCACAGGCGACAGGGCTACTTATAATTCACCCCTCCACTTT
CATGDRATYNSPLHF
>TRBV20-1|TRBJ2-3|TRBD1|few
TGCAGTGCTAGGACGGGACAGCCTTCAGATACGCAGTATTTT
CSARTGQPSDTQYF
>TRBV6-1|TRBJ2-1|NA|NA
TGTGCCAGCAGTGAATGGGGAAGGGGGGGTGAGCAGTTCTTC
CASSEWGRGGEQFF
>TRBV12-3/TRBV12-4|TRBJ1-3|TRBD1|few
TGTGCCAGCAGACGGGACAGCGTCTTCTCTGGAAACACCATATATTTT
CASRRDSVFSGNTIYF
>TRBV5-1|TRBJ2-5|TRBD2|NA
TGCGCCAGCAGCTCTAGCGGGAGAAGTGTGGGAGAGACCCAGTACTTC
CASSSSGRSVGETQYF
>TRBV7-9|TRBJ2-7|NA|many
TGTGCCAGCAGCTTAGTAGGCAGCCCCGGGGCCTACGAGCAGTACTTC
CASSLVGSPGAYEQYF
>TRBV9|TRBJ2-1|TRBD2|many
TGTGCCAGCAGCCCGCGAGGGGGACTAGGCGATGAGCAGTTCTTC
CASSPRGGLGDEQFF
>TRBV15|TRBJ2-7|NA|many
TGTGCCACCAGCAGAGGGGGGGCGAGCCCCTACGAGCAGTACTTC
CATSRGGASPYEQYF
>TRBV12-3/TRBV12-4|TRBJ2-1|TRBD2|NA
TGTGCCAGCTACTTAGCGGGAGGCGGCAATGAGCAGTTCTTC
CASYLAGGGNEQFF
>TRBV11-1|TRBJ1-3|NA|few
TGTGCCAGCAGCACCAGGGTTGGCGGAAACACCATATATTTT
CASSTRVGGNTIYF
>TRBV11-2|TRBJ2-3|NA|many
TGTGCCAGCAGCACCCGTCCGGATGGGGAAGATACGCAGTATTTT
CASSTRPDGEDTQYF
>TRBV3-1|TRBJ2-7|NA|many
TGTGCCAGCAGCCAAGGGTCGCAGCCTTACTACGAGCAGTACTTC
CASSQGSQPYYEQYF
>TRBV7-6|TRBJ1-3|TRBD1|NA
TGTGCCAGCAGCTTCTCCGGGACAGGGGGAAACACCATATATTTT
CASSFSGTGGNTIYF
>TRBV19|TRBJ1-1|NA|NA
TGTGCCAGTAGTATAGAGGGGGTGAACACTGAAGCTTTCTTT
CASSIEGVNTEAFF
>TRBV3-1|TRBJ1-1|NA|many
TGTGCCAGCAGCCGTTGGGACTCTGAAGCTTTCTTT
CASSRWDSEAFF
>TRBV24-1|TRBJ2-5|NA|many
TGTGCCACCAGTGATTACGAGACCCAGTACTTC
CATSDYETQYF
>TRBV11-1|TRBJ2-3|TRBD2|NA
TGTGCCAGCAGCTTTATTGGCGGGAGCTCCACAGATACGCAGTATTTT
CASSFIGGSSTDTQYF
>TRBV7-3|TRBJ2-1|TRBD2|many
TGTGCCAGCAGCCTATACGTACGACTAGCGGGAGGGGTCCGCAATGAGCAGTTCTTC
CASSLYVRLAGGVRNEQFF
>TRBV19|TRBJ1-1|NA|NA
TGTGCCAGTAGTACGGGGGGAAGCACTGAAGCTTTCTTT
CASSTGGSTEAFF
>TRBV5-1|TRBJ2-5|NA|NA
TGCGTCAGCAGCCTTTCGACGGGAGAAGAGACCCAGTACTTC
CVSSLSTGEETQYF
>TRBV9|TRBJ2-1|TRBD2|NA
TGTGCCAGCAGCTCTCCCGGGACTACATACAATGAGCAGTTCTTC
CASSSPGTTYNEQFF
>TRBV6-1|TRBJ2-7|NA|many
TGTGCCAGCAGTTATAGTCGTCTGGGGGACGAGCAGTACTTC
CASSYSRLGDEQYF
>TRBV12-3/TRBV12-4|TRBJ2-7|TRBD1|many
TGTGCCAGCGGCCGAGGACAGGGTACGGGGGAGCAGTACTTC
CASGRGQGTGEQYF
>TRBV10-3|TRBJ2-2|NA|few
TGTGCCATCAGTGAGTCATGGCCGGGAGAGCTGTTTTTT
CAISESWPGELFF
>TRBV6-4|TRBJ2-3|NA|NA
TGTGCCAGCGCCGCGAGAGGGCTCGCCACAGATACGCAGTATTTT
CASAARGLATDTQYF
>TRBV15|TRBJ1-5|NA|few
TGTACCACCACTGATGGGGTCGGGCAGCCCCAGCATTTT
CTTTDGVGQPQHF
>TRBV11-2|TRBJ2-7|NA|many
TGTGCCAGCGGTCCAAGGGACTTAGCCTACGAGCAGTACTTC
CASGPRDLAYEQYF
>TRBV28|TRBJ1-6|TRBD1|many
TGTGCCACCAGAACCGGGACAGTTAATTCACCCCTCCACTTT
CATRTGTVNSPLHF
>TRBV5-1|TRBJ2-3|NA|many
TGCGCCAGCAGCTTGGACGGGACTTCAGATACGCAGTATTTT
CASSLDGTSDTQYF
>TRBV18|TRBJ1-3|TRBD1|NA
TGTGCCAGCTCACCTGACAGGGGCGATGTATATTTT
CASSPDRGDVYF
>TRBV5-1|TRBJ1-1|NA|many
TGCGCCAGCAGCTTGGAGGCGACGGACACTGAAGCTTTCTTT
CASSLEATDTEAFF
>TRBV11-1|TRBJ2-5|TRBD1|many
TGTGCCAGCAGCACAGGGGCCCGGACGGCGTACCAAGAGACCCAGTACTTC
CASSTGARTAYQETQYF
>TRBV10-3|TRBJ1-1|NA|NA
TGTGCCACCGGGGGAGTGAACACTGAAGCTTTCTTT
CATGGVNTEAFF
>TRBV7-8|TRBJ2-4|NA|many
TGTGCCAGCAGCTCAGGGGCATTAGCCAAAAACATTCAGTACTTC
CASSSGALAKNIQYF
>TRBV5-1|TRBJ1-5|NA|many
TGCGCCAGCAGCTTGGGGGGGGCTAGCAATCAGCCCCAGCATTTT
CASSLGGASNQPQHF
>TRBV5-1|TRBJ2-1|NA|many
TGCGCCAGCAGCTTGAATACAGGGCAAGGTAATGAGCAGTTCTTC
CASSLNTGQGNEQFF
>TRBV18|TRBJ1-4|NA|NA
TGTGCCAGCTCACCACCTAGCGACAGCCTCCGTGAAAAACTGTTTTTT
CASSPPSDSLREKLFF
>TRBV18|TRBJ2-7|NA|many
TGTGCCAGCTCCCTTGGACAGATCTACGAGCAGTACTTC
CASSLGQIYEQYF
>TRBV5-5|TRBJ1-1|NA|NA
TGTGCCAGCACCCCGGCCCTACAGCTTGGGGACACTGAAGCTTTCTTT
CASTPALQLGDTEAFF
>TRBV11-2|TRBJ2-4|NA|many
TGTGCCAGCAGCTTAGGGACTACCGTAGCCAAAAACATTCAGTACTTC
CASSLGTTVAKNIQYF
>TRBV11-2|TRBJ2-7|TRBD1|many
TGTGCCAGCAGCTTAGAAGCAACCCGACGACAGGGGGGAATCTACGAGCAGTACTTC
CASSLEATRRQGGIYEQYF